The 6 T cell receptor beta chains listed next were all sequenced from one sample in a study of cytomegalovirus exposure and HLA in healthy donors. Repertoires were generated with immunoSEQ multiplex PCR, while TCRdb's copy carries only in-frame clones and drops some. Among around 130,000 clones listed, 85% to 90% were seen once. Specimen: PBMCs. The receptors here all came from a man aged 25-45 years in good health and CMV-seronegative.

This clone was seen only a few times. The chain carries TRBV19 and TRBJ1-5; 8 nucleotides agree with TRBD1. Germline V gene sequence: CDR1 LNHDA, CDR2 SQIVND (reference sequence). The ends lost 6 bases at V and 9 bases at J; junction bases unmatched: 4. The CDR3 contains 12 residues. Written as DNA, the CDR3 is TGTGCCAGTAGCTGGACAGGGATGCCCCAGCATTTT. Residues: CASSWTGMPQHF.

DNA for the CDR3: TGTGCCAGCAGTTACTCCCGGGACACCCACACCGGGGAGCTGTTTTTT. Residues: CASSYSRDTHTGELFF. The chain has TRBV6-5 and TRBJ2-2; possible D gene TRBD1, 6 bases. Germline V gene lookup returns CDR1 MNHEY and CDR2 SVGAGI. The CDR3 sequence is 16 residues long. Trimming cost V 0 bases and J 3 bases, with 11 bases left between them.

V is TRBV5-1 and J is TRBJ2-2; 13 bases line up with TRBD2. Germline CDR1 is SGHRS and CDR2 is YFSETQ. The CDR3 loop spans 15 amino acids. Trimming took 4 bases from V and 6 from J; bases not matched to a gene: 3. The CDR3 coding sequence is TGCGCCAGCAGCAGACTAGCGGGGGGAGCCGGGGAGCTGTTTTTT. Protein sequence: CASSRLAGGAGELFF.

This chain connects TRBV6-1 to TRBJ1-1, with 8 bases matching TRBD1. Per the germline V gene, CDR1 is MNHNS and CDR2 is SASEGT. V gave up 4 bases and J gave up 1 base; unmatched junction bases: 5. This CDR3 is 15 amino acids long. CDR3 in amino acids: CASSARGTGNTEAFF. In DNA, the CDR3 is TGTGCCAGCAGTGCCCGGGGGACAGGGAACACTGAAGCTTTCTTT.

CDR3 residues: CASRVSGGGEGGEAFF. As DNA, the CDR3 is TGCGCCAGCAGAGTATCGGGGGGAGGGGAGGGAGGTGAAGCTTTCTTT. This chain uses TRBV10-2 with TRBJ1-1; a weak D match, TRBD1 (5 bases). Germline-derived CDR1 and CDR2 are WSHSY and SAAADI. CDR3 length equals 16 residues. The germline V and J ends were trimmed by 6 bases and 7 bases, with 24 bases remaining between them.

CDR3 nucleotide sequence: TGTGCCAGCTCGGCGGGACAGACTGGAAACACCATATATTTT. Protein: CASSAGQTGNTIYF. V usage is TRBV18 and J usage is TRBJ1-3, with 7 bases that match TRBD1. Germline assignment: CDR1 KGHSH and CDR2 LQKENI. The junction had 4 bases not matched to a gene; V was cut back by 6 bases and J by 2 bases. There are 14 residues in the CDR3.